This TCR beta chain was sequenced during a study of cytomegalovirus exposure and HLA in healthy donors. Turning to the study itself: The early release's HLA-typed donors yielded approximately 85 million unique TCRs. Study results and limitations: An analysis that came later showed most CMV-associated TCR beta chains appearing HLA-restricted. Some V segments could not be told apart, so they were left out, TRBV6-2 and TRBV6-3 among them. Researchers reported in a later analysis that a missense DCLRE1C variant was tied to TCR beta V- and J-gene trimming.

In its sample, this clone was seen a few times. The antigen remains undetermined. Trimming at V came to 2 bases and at J to 3 bases, leaving 9 bases not matched to a gene. CDR3 length equals 16 residues. From germline, CDR1 is SGHNT and CDR2 YYREEE (reference sequence). Amplification used 60 Vbeta primers and 13 Jbeta primers. Some clones are missing from TCRdb's copy, which holds only in-frame ones; the method was immunoSEQ multiplex PCR. This sample yields about 130,000 clones, of which around 74% are seen a single time; 4% to 4.5% belongs to the top ten. V is TRBV5-4 and J is TRBJ2-3, with 7 bases identical to TRBD2. The sequenced sample was PBMCs. This receptor was identified in a woman between 50 and 59 years old in good health and CMV-seropositive. The CDR3 region has the DNA TGTGCCAGCAGCTTTGGCCCGGGGGGTGGGACAGATACGCAGTATTTT. Its protein product is CASSFGPGGGTDTQYF.